A selection of T cell receptor beta chains follows, all from one sample in a study of T cell responses to AZD1222 COVID-19 vaccine. Some clones are missing from TCRdb's copy, which holds only in-frame ones; the method was immunoSEQ multiplex PCR. The sample yields about 160,000 clones, roughly nine tenths seen once. Specimen: peripheral blood, collected on day 0 of AZD1222 vaccination. All receptors come from an adult in good health. Both conserved end residues are part of each CDR3.

V gene	J gene	CDR3 protein
TRBV5-1	TRBJ2-7	CASSVSGTARYEQYF
TRBV4-3	TRBJ1-6	CASSQAAASGYNSPLHF
TRBV3-1/TRBV3-2	TRBJ1-2	CASSHWTGLNYGYTF
TRBV29-1	TRBJ2-1	CSVPRRRDGGEQFF
TRBV7-6	TRBJ2-1	CASSPLAGAVYNEQFF
TRBV29-1	TRBJ2-5	CSVDDLERTSGTQYF
TRBV11-2	TRBJ2-7	CASSLAAGSSEQYF
TRBV28	TRBJ1-5	CASSLERNQPQHF
TRBV28	TRBJ1-1	CASSLKGRNTEAFF
TRBV10-2	TRBJ1-1	CASASGGTEAFF
TRBV9	TRBJ2-5	CASSDLRAPETQYF
TRBV30	TRBJ2-5	CASSGLGETQYF
TRBV28	TRBJ1-1	CASSLNSRAFF
TRBV28	TRBJ1-5	CASGGSSNQPQHF
TRBV10-1	TRBJ2-3	CASSRGTSGGDTQYF
TRBV5-6	TRBJ1-2	CASTKRGGDGYTF
TRBV7-2	TRBJ2-7	CASSLAGQGVYEQYF
TRBV28	TRBJ1-1	CASSLYFRAEGSTEAFF
TRBV11-2	TRBJ1-3	CASSLGAIRSSGNTIYF
TRBV5-4	TRBJ2-3	CASSFSLSDTQYF
TRBV27	TRBJ2-7	CASSFSGRGNEQYF
TRBV6-5	TRBJ2-7	CASSYSRQGAYEQYF
TRBV5-1	TRBJ2-3	CASRKDSTDTQYF
TRBV4-3	TRBJ2-7	CASSPAQGQVYEQYF
TRBV27	TRBJ1-6	CASTYRADNSPLHF
TRBV5-1	TRBJ2-7	CASSAGQGTYEQYF
TRBV7-3	TRBJ1-1	CASSPHGQNTEAFF
TRBV27	TRBJ1-2	CASSFRTANYGYTF
TRBV6-2/TRBV6-3	TRBJ1-4	CASSYQHDRVGEKLFF